This TCR beta chain was documented in a study of blood T cell repertoires in COVID-19. Sequenced by immunoSEQ multiplex PCR; TCRdb stores in-frame clones only, minus some. The data show more than 95,000 clones, approximately 87% seen once. The CDR3 has 12 amino acids. Trimming removed 3 bases at V and 5 bases at J, with 7 bases between. From germline, CDR1 is SGHVS and CDR2 FQNEAQ. This sequence was found in a man aged 45-65 years with acute or convalescent COVID-19. The specimen was peripheral blood. The chain couples TRBV7-8 to TRBJ2-5; unclear D gene. The chain's CDR3 is CASSFQAETQYF. The CDR3 DNA reads as TGTGCCAGCAGCTTTCAGGCGGAGACCCAGTACTTC.